This entry describes one TCR beta chain. What it binds is not known. The data derive from a study of graft-versus-host responses after intestinal transplantation. Across the study: Among the recipients, transplants were multivisceral, liver-intestinal, or isolated intestinal. The study gave all recipients anti-thymocyte globulin induction, then tacrolimus and steroids for approximately three years.

Findings of the study overall: Graft-donor T cell macrochimerism coincided with high graft-versus-host to host-versus-graft clonal ratios in allografts. Peak GvH clone levels in circulation were associated with early post-transplant HvG declines.

CDR3 length: 14 amino acids. V was pared by 1 base and J by 3 bases, with 9 bases between. Germline CDR1 reads SGHDN; CDR2 reads FVKESK. Clones were read by immunoSEQ multiplex PCR, and TCRdb kept only the in-frame ones, dropping some. The sample consists of over 80,000 clones, roughly nine tenths of them appearing once. The genes are TRBV14 and TRBJ1-2, with D unclear. This TCR was recovered from a human donor who was the organ donor for an intestinal transplant. Sequencing used unstimulated CD4+ T cells sorted from spleen or lymph node cells, obtained before transplant. Written as DNA, the CDR3 is TGTGCCAGCAGCCAAGGCGGCCGATACTATGGCTACACCTTC. This translates into CASSQGGRYYGYTF.